These T cell receptor beta chains were read from a single sample in a study of human T cells and chemical hapten exposure. TCRdb reprocessed the RACE reads with MiXCR, giving one entry per CDR3 protein. Found here are around 130,000 distinct CDR3 sequences, approximately 12% of them singletons; the top ten hold around 1.4%. Sequences were derived from whole blood, sampled in connection with sensitization to the hapten diphenylcyclopropenone (DPC). These receptors all stem from a woman aged 45-65 years with alopecia areata. Some clones in this sample may be carry-over from other donors' samples. The CDR3 runs from the conserved cysteine through the conserved F or W. A D gene is named only where the DNA matches it firmly. Part of the rows lack a size; the others show once, few, many or a class for expanded clones.

CASSEGQGFSGANVLTF | TGTGCCAGCAGCGAGGGACAGGGGTTCTCTGGGGCCAACGTCCTGACTTTC | TRBD1 | TRBJ2-6 | TRBV9 | few
CSARGKHSVLSNQPQHF | TGCAGTGCTAGGGGGAAGCACAGCGTTCTTAGCAATCAGCCCCAGCATTTT | - | TRBJ1-5 | TRBV20-1 | many
CASSLGAGQETQYF | TGTGCCAGCAGCTTAGGAGCGGGCCAAGAGACCCAGTACTTC | - | TRBJ2-5 | TRBV7-2 | few
CSASFSGRHYNEQFF | TGCAGTGCTAGTTTCTCCGGGAGGCATTACAATGAGCAGTTCTTC | TRBD2 | TRBJ2-1 | TRBV20-1 | -
CASSQLGDGGYTF | TGTGCCAGCAGCCAGTTAGGAGACGGCGGCTACACCTTC | - | TRBJ1-2 | TRBV3-1 | -
CSVNRGTSTDTQYF | TGCAGCGTTAATAGGGGGACTAGCACAGATACGCAGTATTTT | - | TRBJ2-3 | TRBV29-1 | few
CSAGTSGQETQYF | TGCAGTGCTGGGACTAGCGGCCAAGAGACCCAGTACTTC | TRBD2 | TRBJ2-5 | TRBV20-1 | -
CATANRAGRTEAFF | TGTGCCACCGCGAACAGGGCTGGTCGGACTGAAGCTTTCTTT | - | TRBJ1-1 | TRBV10-3 | many
CATSNDIGSPLHF | TGTGCCACCAGCAACGATATCGGTTCACCCCTCCACTTT | - | TRBJ1-6 | TRBV15 | many
CASSPKGGNTEAFF | TGTGCCAGCTCACCAAAGGGGGGAAACACTGAAGCTTTCTTT | - | TRBJ1-1 | TRBV18 | -
CSTPTGNSYEQYF | TGCAGCACCCCCACCGGGAACTCCTACGAGCAGTACTTC | - | TRBJ2-7 | TRBV20-1 | -
CASSFLGQGNQPQHF | TGTGCCAGCAGTTTCCTCGGACAGGGCAATCAGCCCCAGCATTTT | TRBD1 | TRBJ1-5 | TRBV2 | few
CASSLRADTQYF | TGTGCCAGCAGTTTACGGGCGGATACGCAGTATTTT | - | TRBJ2-3 | TRBV12-3/TRBV12-4 | -
CAILGAVASEQFF | TGTGCCATCCTAGGGGCGGTAGCCTCTGAGCAGTTCTTC | - | TRBJ2-1 | TRBV28 | -
CASSRDTQNTEAFF | TGTGCCAGCTCACGGGACACGCAGAACACTGAAGCTTTCTTT | - | TRBJ1-1 | TRBV18 | few
CAIKAGGTNEKLFF | TGTGCCATCAAGGCGGGGGGCACTAATGAAAAACTGTTTTTT | - | TRBJ1-4 | TRBV28 | -
CSVEDSPGKGNYGYTF | TGCAGCGTTGAAGATTCACCGGGGAAAGGGAACTATGGCTACACCTTC | - | TRBJ1-2 | TRBV29-1 | -
CASSYLRRGYNEQFF | TGTGCCAGCAGTTACTTAAGACGGGGCTACAATGAGCAGTTCTTC | - | TRBJ2-1 | TRBV6-2/TRBV6-3 | few
CASVSSGQGFNEQFF | TGTGCCAGTGTGAGTAGCGGACAGGGCTTCAATGAGCAGTTCTTC | TRBD1 | TRBJ2-1 | TRBV19 | many
CASSQVEGGTGQYF | TGCGCCAGCAGCCAAGTGGAGGGCGGGACAGGGCAGTATTTT | TRBD1 | TRBJ2-3 | TRBV4-1 | -
CSSSRAQETQYF | TGCAGCTCGTCTAGGGCCCAAGAGACCCAGTACTTC | - | TRBJ2-5 | TRBV29-1 | -
CSVVPGATYEQYF | TGCAGCGTTGTGCCAGGGGCTACCTACGAGCAGTACTTC | - | TRBJ2-7 | TRBV29-1 | few
CASSSSGGGYTF | TGTGCCAGCAGTAGCTCTGGGGGTGGCTACACCTTC | - | TRBJ1-2 | TRBV12-3/TRBV12-4 | many
CASSPSTPVNNEQFF | TGTGCCAGCTCACCGAGCACCCCCGTAAACAATGAGCAGTTCTTC | - | TRBJ2-1 | TRBV18 | -
CASSLRPSQAEAFF | TGTGCCAGCAGCTTACGTCCGTCGCAGGCAGAAGCTTTCTTT | - | TRBJ1-1 | TRBV11-1 | few
CSAPALQETQYF | TGCAGCGCCCCGGCACTACAAGAGACCCAGTACTTC | - | TRBJ2-5 | TRBV29-1 | -
CASSRRTEGQYF | TGTGCCAGCAGCCGACGGACAGAGGGGCAGTACTTC | - | TRBJ2-7 | TRBV7-2 | few
CASNRDGISYEQYF | TGTGCCAGCAATCGGGACGGAATTTCCTACGAGCAGTACTTC | - | TRBJ2-7 | TRBV12-3/TRBV12-4 | few
CASSSQPGLATNEQFF | TGTGCCAGCAGCTCGCAACCGGGACTAGCGACCAATGAGCAGTTCTTC | TRBD2 | TRBJ2-1 | TRBV7-3 | -
CASKSVTYNYGYTF | TGTGCCAGTAAGAGTGTGACGTACAACTATGGCTACACCTTC | - | TRBJ1-2 | TRBV19 | many
CASSPDWVSDTQYF | TGTGCCAGCTCACCCGACTGGGTTTCAGATACGCAGTATTTT | - | TRBJ2-3 | TRBV18 | -
CASSFAGSYEQYF | TGTGCCAGCAGCTTCGCGGGCTCCTACGAGCAGTACTTC | - | TRBJ2-7 | TRBV7-2 | few
CASSLADHLEAFF | TGTGCCAGCAGCTTAGCGGACCACCTCGAAGCTTTCTTT | - | TRBJ1-1 | TRBV7-8 | few
CASSLTAQGAGTQYF | TGTGCCAGCAGCTTGACAGCCCAGGGGGCAGGGACCCAGTACTTC | TRBD1 | TRBJ2-5 | TRBV5-5 | many
CSARDHQGSYGYTF | TGCAGTGCTAGAGATCATCAGGGTTCCTATGGCTACACCTTC | - | TRBJ1-2 | TRBV20-1 | -
CASSFRGRQYF | TGTGCCAGCAGTTTTAGGGGCAGGCAGTACTTC | - | TRBJ2-7 | TRBV28 | once
CASSRYRGETGELFF | TGTGCCAGCAGCCGATACCGAGGGGAGACCGGGGAGCTGTTTTTT | - | TRBJ2-2 | TRBV6-5 | many
CASSVSGRGETQYF | TGTGCCAGCAGCGTTAGCGGGAGAGGAGAGACCCAGTACTTC | TRBD2 | TRBJ2-5 | TRBV7-6 | -
CSVGGLGTEAFF | TGCAGCGTAGGGGGTCTGGGCACTGAAGCTTTCTTT | - | TRBJ1-1 | TRBV29-1 | -
CASSLQSNYGYTF | TGTGCCAGCAGCTTACAGAGTAACTATGGCTACACCTTC | - | TRBJ1-2 | TRBV7-2 | -
CASSYLLPTDTQYF | TGTGCCAGCAGTTACCTCCTCCCCACAGATACGCAGTATTTT | - | TRBJ2-3 | TRBV6-2/TRBV6-3 | -
CASSPQLTSVEQFF | TGTGCCAGCAGCCCCCAATTGACTAGCGTCGAGCAGTTCTTC | TRBD2 | TRBJ2-1 | TRBV7-2 | -
CASRRGSGNYEQYF | TGCGCCAGCAGGCGAGGGAGCGGGAACTACGAGCAGTACTTC | TRBD2 | TRBJ2-7 | TRBV5-1 | few
CASSARDNEQFF | TGTGCCAGCAGCGCGAGGGACAATGAGCAGTTCTTC | - | TRBJ2-1 | TRBV5-4 | many